Shown below are 26 T cell receptor beta chains from a single sample sequenced in a study of OX40 agonist ivuxolimab in advanced cancers. Generated by immunoSEQ multiplex PCR, the TCRdb table keeps only in-frame clones and is missing some. The data contain 60,000 to 100,000 clones, less than 95% of them singletons. Sequencing was performed on CD4+ or CD8+ T cells sorted from blood, taken in a trial of the OX40 agonist ivuxolimab. Every receptor here comes from an adult with an advanced solid tumor such as melanoma, head and neck, liver or kidney cancer.

The chain employs TRBV27 and TRBJ1-2, with D uncertain. This CDR3 has 13 amino acids. V gave up 0 bases and J gave up 7 bases, with 9 bases separating them. Per germline, CDR1 MNHEY and CDR2 SMNVEV (reference sequence). The DNA of the CDR3 is TGTGCCAGCAGTTTATCGGCCGGGGTTGGCTACACCTTC. It is translated as CASSLSAGVGYTF.

This clone was observed a single time. The V and J genes are TRBV6-5 and TRBJ2-5; 10 nucleotides agree with TRBD1. There are 16 residues in the CDR3. In germline, CDR1 is MNHEY, CDR2 SVGAGI. The V segment lost 4 bases and the J segment 1 base; nucleotides outside the gene matches: 6. CDR3 amino acids: CASSFPGQGTQETQYF. CDR3 in DNA: TGTGCCAGCAGTTTCCCGGGACAGGGGACCCAAGAGACCCAGTACTTC.

The chain links TRBV9 to TRBJ1-1; D uncertain. The germline gives CDR1 SGDLS, CDR2 YYNGEE. The CDR3 covers 14 residues. V was clipped by 0 bases and J by 1 base, with 7 bases between them. Here the CDR3 DNA reads TGTGCCAGCAGCGTAGAACACCGGAACACTGAAGCTTTCTTT. Amino acids: CASSVEHRNTEAFF.

This rearrangement joins TRBV4-1 to TRBJ2-3; D remains unclear. Trimming pared 1 base from V and 0 bases from J, leaving 14 bases between. Looked up from germline, CDR1 is MGHRA and CDR2 is YSYEKL. This CDR3 is 17 amino acids long. DNA of the CDR3: TGCGCCAGCAGCCAAGCCCACTTGAGTACTAGCACAGATACGCAGTATTTT. This gives the protein CASSQAHLSTSTDTQYF.

V is TRBV6-5 and J is TRBJ2-7, with D perhaps TRBD2 (6 bases). The CDR3 length is 14 residues. Germline CDR1 reads MNHEY; CDR2 reads SVGAGI. Trimming shortened V by 4 bases and J by 1 base, and 11 bases separated the two germline ends. The CDR3 DNA reads TGTGCCAGCAGTTCCACTAGCCAATCCTACGAGCAGTACTTC. The encoded protein is CASSSTSQSYEQYF.

The chain is built from TRBV29-1 and TRBJ2-7, with 16 bases lining up with TRBD2. Germline V gives CDR1 SQVTM, CDR2 ANQGSEA. The CDR3 spans 17 residues. V shed 0 bases, J shed 5 bases, and the junction held 7 bases outside the gene matches. The CDR3 protein is CSVEDPGLAGGPHEQYF. For the CDR3, the DNA is TGCAGCGTTGAAGATCCGGGACTAGCGGGGGGGCCCCACGAGCAGTACTTC.

V is TRBV2 and J is TRBJ1-1; D remains unclear. CDR1 is SNHLY and CDR2 is FYNNEI in the germline V gene. CDR3 length: 10 amino acids. The ends were cut back, 3 bases at V and 4 bases at J, with 0 bases in the middle. CDR3 in amino acids: CASSDTEAFF. DNA of the CDR3: TGTGCCAGCAGTGACACTGAAGCTTTCTTT.

The chain joins TRBV4-1 to TRBJ2-6, with D uncertain. This CDR3 is 17 amino acids long. Trimming removed 4 bases from V and 1 base from J, with 14 bases in between. Germline CDR1 is MGHRA and CDR2 is YSYEKL. This chain's CDR3 is CASSLAGLPSGANVLTF. The CDR3 nucleotides read TGCGCCAGCAGCCTAGCCGGGCTGCCATCTGGGGCCAACGTCCTGACTTTC.

This chain uses TRBV28 with TRBJ1-1, with D possibly TRBD1 on 5 matching bases. This CDR3 region has 14 residues. From germline, CDR1 is MDHEN and CDR2 SYDVKM. Between the trimmed V and J ends, which lost 7 bases and 5 bases, there was a span of 17 bases. The CDR3 reads CASIVTGGRTEAFF. In DNA, the CDR3 is TGTGCCAGCATCGTAACCGGGGGTAGGACTGAAGCTTTCTTT.

The gene calls are TRBV5-6 and TRBJ1-5; D is possibly TRBD1 (6 bases). The V gene's germline CDR1 is SGHDT and CDR2 YYEEEE. The V gene lost 1 base and the J gene lost 2 bases, with 10 bases spanning the gap. The CDR3 has 15 residues. The CDR3 region has the DNA TGTGCCAGCAGCTTGAATGGGGGCGGCAATCAGCCCCAGCATTTT. It specifies CASSLNGGGNQPQHF.

The rearrangement joins TRBV5-1 to TRBJ2-7; TRBD2 matches 9 bases. CDR3 length: 14 residues. Germline V gene sequence: CDR1 SGHRS, CDR2 YFSETQ. V lost 2 bases and J lost 7; bases outside the gene matches: 7. CDR3 nucleotide sequence: TGCGCCAGCAGCTTTAGCGGGGGCTCTTGGGAGCAGTACTTC. This encodes CASSFSGGSWEQYF. Complete variable domain (other parts from reference TRBV5-1 and TRBJ2-7): KAGVTQTPRYLIKTRGQQVTLSCSPISGHRSVSWYQQTPGQGLQFLFEYFSETQRNKGNFPGRFSGRQFSNSRSEMNVSTLELGDSALYLCASSFSGGSWEQYFGPGTRLTVT.

This clone has only a few counts. This chain uses TRBV7-9 with TRBJ1-2, with D perhaps matching TRBD1 (6 bases). The V and J ends lost 2 bases and 8 bases respectively, with 9 bases between them. Per germline, CDR1 SEHNR and CDR2 FQNEAQ (reference sequence). The CDR3 has 12 residues. The CDR3 nucleotides are TGTGCCAGCAGCTTACCAGGGGTCGGCTACACCTTC. This translates into CASSLPGVGYTF.

The chain links TRBV27 to TRBJ1-2; D is uncertain. The CDR3 is 13 residues long. Germline V lookup: CDR1 MNHEY, CDR2 SMNVEV (reference sequence). The V and J ends lost 0 bases and 6 bases respectively, with 8 bases between them. The CDR3 sequence is CASSLSVNNGYTF. CDR3 nucleotides: TGTGCCAGCAGTTTATCAGTTAATAATGGCTACACCTTC.

The chain employs TRBV7-6 and TRBJ2-7, with D possibly being TRBD2 (5 bases). The CDR3 has 16 amino acids. V shed 2 bases and J shed 0 bases, with 14 bases lying between them. The germline CDR1 and CDR2 sequences are SGHVS and FNYEAQ. CDR3 coding DNA: TGTGCCAGCAGCTTATTAGGAGGAGTTGCCTCCTACGAGCAGTACTTC. Its protein product is CASSLLGGVASYEQYF.

This clone was picked up a small number of times. This chain links TRBV12-5 with TRBJ1-2; tentatively, D is TRBD1 (6 bases). There are 15 residues in the CDR3. Germline V CDR1 and CDR2: LGHNT, FRNRAP. V lost 5 bases, J lost 4 bases, and 17 bases lay in between. CDR3 region: CASGPEAGVGYGYTF. CDR3 sequence (DNA): TGTGCTAGTGGTCCGGAGGCAGGGGTTGGCTATGGCTACACCTTC.

J is TRBJ2-7 and V is TRBV4-1; D might be TRBD1 (6 bases). The CDR3 covers 16 residues. The V and J ends lost 0 bases and 3 bases respectively, with 15 bases between them. From germline, CDR1 is MGHRA and CDR2 YSYEKL. The CDR3 sequence: CASSQDTAGVFYEQYF. CDR3 DNA: TGCGCCAGCAGCCAAGATACTGCAGGGGTCTTCTACGAGCAGTACTTC.

The chain links TRBV13 to TRBJ2-3, with 13 bases identical to TRBD2. The length of the CDR3 is 16 residues. Germline values: CDR1 PRHDT, CDR2 FYEKMQ (reference sequence). J lost 3 bases, V lost 5 bases, and 5 bases had no gene match. CDR3 sequence reads: CASSTRLAGGTDTQYF. The CDR3 DNA sequence: TGTGCCAGCAGCACCCGACTAGCGGGGGGTACAGATACGCAGTATTTT.

The V gene is TRBV11-2, the J gene TRBJ1-2; D is perhaps TRBD1 (5 bases). The V gene's germline CDR1 is SGHAT and CDR2 FQNNGV. V lost 1 base and J 8 bases, leaving 14 bases between the germline ends. The CDR3 sequence is 14 residues long. CDR3 in amino acids: CASSLGTLRDGYTF. CDR3 DNA sequence: TGTGCCAGCAGCTTAGGGACACTAAGGGACGGCTACACCTTC.

The chain has TRBV27 and TRBJ2-1; unclear D gene. Trimming took 6 bases from V and 3 from J, leaving 15 bases between them. The germline gives CDR1 MNHEY, CDR2 SMNVEV (reference sequence). The CDR3 covers 15 residues. The CDR3: CASREDGDFYNEQFF. In nucleotides, the CDR3 is TGTGCCAGCAGGGAAGACGGAGACTTCTACAATGAGCAGTTCTTC.

The CDR3 nucleotides are TGTGCCAGCAGTTTTCCGAAGGGGTACAATGAGCAGTTCTTC. It yields the protein CASSFPKGYNEQFF. This rearrangement joins TRBV7-9 to TRBJ2-1, with a tentative D call TRBD1 (5 bases). V dropped 6 bases and J dropped 4 bases, with 13 bases sitting between them. The CDR3 has 14 amino acids. Per germline, CDR1 SEHNR and CDR2 FQNEAQ (reference sequence). Using reference TRBV7-9 and TRBJ2-1 for the parts outside the CDR3, the full variable domain is DTGVSQNPRHKITKRGQNVTFRCDPISEHNRLYWYRQTLGQGPEFLTYFQNEAQLEKSRLLSDRFSAERPKGSFSTLEIQRTEQGDSAMYLCASSFPKGYNEQFFGPGTRLTVL.

The CDR3 loop is CSVLPGTGGQSSYGYTF. The CDR3 DNA sequence: TGCAGCGTCCTACCCGGGACAGGGGGCCAATCGAGCTATGGCTACACCTTC. This chain links TRBV29-1 with TRBJ1-2; 12 bases match TRBD1. The CDR3 runs to 17 residues. The trim removed 6 bases at V and 4 bases at J, leaving 15 bases unmatched. Germline CDR1 is SQVTM and CDR2 is ANQGSEA.

This clone appeared a single time. V is TRBV7-9 and J is TRBJ1-1, with TRBD1 as a possible D gene (5 bases). CDR1 SEHNR and CDR2 FQNEAQ come from the germline V gene (reference sequence). Trimming took off 7 bases at V and 3 bases at J, with 9 bases between the two ends. The CDR3 consists of 12 residues. CDR3 nucleotides: TGTGCCAGCAAGGGGTTGGACACTGAAGCTTTCTTT. It codes for CASKGLDTEAFF.

The rearrangement uses TRBV30 and TRBJ2-7, with D perhaps matching TRBD1 (5 bases). The germline CDR1 and CDR2 sequences are GTSNPN and SVGIG (reference sequence). The CDR3 loop spans 13 amino acids. The V end was cut by 1 base, the J end by 0 bases, with 7 bases between. CDR3 bases: TGTGCCTGGAGTGGACAGAGCTCCTACGAGCAGTACTTC. Translating gives CAWSGQSSYEQYF.

This CDR3 is CATLSGAREAFF. The DNA of the CDR3 is TGTGCCACCCTGTCGGGGGCGAGGGAAGCTTTCTTT. V and J are TRBV10-3 and TRBJ1-1; D might be TRBD1 (6 bases). The CDR3 has 12 residues. The V gene's germline CDR1 is ENHRY and CDR2 SYGVKD. V lost 10 bases, J lost 8 bases, and 17 bases lay in between.

CDR3: CASSLPNRDGYTF. CDR3 DNA: TGTGCCAGCAGCTTACCCAACAGGGATGGCTACACCTTC. The chain employs TRBV7-9 and TRBJ1-2; weak D call: TRBD1 (6 bases). This CDR3 comprises 13 residues. The germline gives CDR1 SEHNR, CDR2 FQNEAQ (reference sequence). Trimming pared 2 bases from V and 6 bases from J, leaving 10 bases between.

V gene TRBV5-3 combines with J gene TRBJ2-3; no clear D. TRBV5-3 is an ORF, and what it does is uncertain. The V and J ends lost 3 bases and 1 base respectively, with 3 bases between them. The CDR3 runs 12 residues. The DNA for the CDR3 is TGTGCCAGAAGCTCGCGCACAGATACGCAGTATTTT. This sequence encodes CARSSRTDTQYF.